One sample yielded the 21 T cell receptor beta chains listed below, sequenced in a study of identical twins' blood T cells (dated by TCRdb to 2013 to 2014). Libraries were constructed by 5' RACE. Sequencing instrument: Illumina Genome Analyzer IIx. The raw public reads went through TCRdb reprocessing: fastp at Q25, MiXCR clone calling, in-frame beta chains kept. Rows with one shared CDR3 protein collapse into an entry with the most common genes and DNA. Across this sample there are around 380,000 distinct CDR3 sequences, with about 28% seen only once. Approximately 6.6% of the sample rests with the top ten. The sample comprised PBMCs. The origin of the receptors is a woman aged 18 to 55 in good health.

This clonotype was recorded only once. This sequence joins TRBV29-1 and TRBJ2-7, with 9 bases identical to TRBD2. This CDR3 is built from 15 residues. V trimming: 6 bases; J trimming: 2 bases; junction bases outside the gene matches: 11. The V gene's germline CDR1 is SQVTM and CDR2 ANQGSEA. The CDR3 sequence is CSVLSGGRDTYEQYF. CDR3 nucleotide sequence: TGCAGCGTGCTATCTGGCGGGAGGGACACCTACGAGCAGTACTTC.

For this clonotype: A read error may account for a junction end that differs from germline. The chain links TRBV2 to TRBJ2-4; D may be TRBD2 (7 bases). The CDR3 extends over 12 amino acids. From germline, CDR1 is SNHLY and CDR2 FYNNEI. The CDR3 bases are TGTGCCAAGTCGGGGGGCCAAAACATTCAGTGCTTC. This gives the protein CAKSGGQNIQCF. Full variable domain (missing parts from reference TRBV2 and TRBJ2-4): EPEVTQTPSHQVTQMGQEVILRCVPISNHLYFYWYRQILGQKVEFLVSFYNNEISEKSEIFDDQFSVERPDGSNFTLKIRSTKLEDSAMYFCAKSGGQNIQCFGAGTRLSVL.

The chain employs TRBV7-2 and TRBJ1-4, with D possibly matching TRBD1 (5 bases). Trimming took 6 bases from V and 3 from J, leaving 14 bases between them. The V gene's germline CDR1 is SGHTA and CDR2 FQGNSA. The CDR3 sequence is 15 residues long. The DNA of the CDR3 is TGTGCCAGCAGACTCCAGGGTTGGGCTAATGAAAAACTGTTTTTT. It is translated as CASRLQGWANEKLFF. Variable domain in full (rest from reference TRBV7-2 and TRBJ1-4): GAGVSQSPSNKVTEKGKDVELRCDPISGHTALYWYRQSLGQGLEFLIYFQGNSAPDKSGLPSDRFSAERTGGSVSTLTIQRTQQEDSAVYLCASRLQGWANEKLFFGSGTQLSVL.

The rearrangement joins TRBV6-5 to TRBJ1-1; TRBD1 is a possible D gene (5 bases). V lost 2 bases to trimming and J lost 1 base, with 14 bases between them. The CDR3 has 16 residues. From germline, CDR1 is MNHEY and CDR2 SVGAGI. CDR3 bases: TGTGCCAGCAGTTACCCTCGTCAGGGCGGGAACACTGAAGCTTTCTTT. Its translation: CASSYPRQGGNTEAFF.

V and J are TRBV4-2 and TRBJ1-3; 11 positions agree with TRBD1. The ends lost 6 bases at V and 11 bases at J; junction bases unmatched: 9. The germline V gene has CDR1 LGHNA and CDR2 YNFKEQ. The CDR3 has 14 amino acids. The CDR3 sequence is CASRPGTGGDAIYF. For the CDR3, the DNA is TGTGCCAGCAGACCAGGGACAGGGGGAGACGCCATATATTTT.

Note on this clonotype: The CDR3 ends on some other residue instead of the conserved phenylalanine or tryptophan, so this is likely a read error. The rearrangement uses TRBV12-3 or TRBV12-4 and TRBJ2-1; 8 bases map to TRBD2. With V trimmed by 6 bases and J by 3 bases, 16 bases remained unmatched. The CDR3 sequence is 18 residues long. The CDR3 DNA reads as TGTGCCAGCAGCCCCGGACTAGCCCGCTACCCCTTCTACAATGAGCAGTTCCTC. Its translation is CASSPGLARYPFYNEQFL.

This chain links TRBV20-1 with TRBJ2-1; D is ambiguous. Germline V gene sequence: CDR1 DFQATT, CDR2 SNEGSKA (reference sequence). Between the trimmed V and J ends, which lost 5 bases and 0 bases, there was a span of 11 bases. This CDR3 contains 14 residues. The CDR3, as DNA: TGCAGTGCTTGGACGGAGAGCTCCTACAATGAGCAGTTCTTC. It yields the protein CSAWTESSYNEQFF.

This clonotype occurred once. The chain combines TRBV7-6 with TRBJ2-2, with no clear D. The CDR3 is made up of 18 amino acids. V was clipped by 4 bases and J by 0 bases, with 18 bases between them. Germline assignment: CDR1 SGHVS and CDR2 FNYEAQ. The chain's CDR3 is CASSSVFSAFANTGELFF. CDR3 sequence (DNA): TGTGCCAGCAGCTCCGTATTTTCAGCGTTCGCGAACACCGGGGAGCTGTTTTTT.

In DNA, the CDR3 is TGTGCCAGCAGCTTAGATAATTGGCTAGCGGGGGTCAATGAGCAGTTCTTC. It specifies CASSLDNWLAGVNEQFF. The chain joins TRBV11-3 to TRBJ2-1; 10 bases fit TRBD2. With V trimmed by 0 bases and J by 6 bases, 8 bases remained unmatched. Per the germline V gene, CDR1 is SGHNT and CDR2 is YENEEA. CDR3 length: 17 amino acids.

V gene TRBV6-6 combines with J gene TRBJ1-4, with no clear D. Germline V CDR1 and CDR2: MNHNY, SVGAGI (reference sequence). The CDR3 consists of 17 residues. Deletions cut 3 bases from V and 0 bases from J, with 14 bases between. As DNA, the CDR3 is TGTGCCAGCAGTTATAGACTCCCCGGGGCAACTAATGAAAAACTGTTTTTT. Its translation: CASSYRLPGATNEKLFF.

This clonotype was found a few times. The V and J genes are TRBV6-5 and TRBJ2-5; either TRBD1 or TRBD2 may fit D (6 bases each). The germline V gene encodes CDR1 MNHEY and CDR2 SVGAGI. This CDR3 is built from 12 residues. Trimming stripped 3 bases from V and 9 bases from J, with 11 bases between. CDR3 nucleotides: TGTGCCAGCAGTTATATGAGGGGGGCCCAGTACTTC. It is translated as CASSYMRGAQYF.

In nucleotides, the CDR3 is TGCAGCGTCGTGGGGGGCGATGCTAATGAAAAACTGTTTTTT. It encodes CSVVGGDANEKLFF. This rearrangement joins TRBV29-1 to TRBJ1-4, with D perhaps TRBD1 (6 bases). The V gene's germline CDR1 is SQVTM and CDR2 ANQGSEA. The CDR3 covers 14 residues. The ends were cut back, 6 bases at V and 3 bases at J, with 14 bases in the middle.

The chain's CDR3 is CAISGYSNQPQHF. Written as DNA, the CDR3 is TGTGCCATCAGTGGTTATAGCAATCAGCCCCAGCATTTT. V gene TRBV10-3 combines with J gene TRBJ1-5; no definite D call. The CDR3 contains 13 residues. V lost 4 bases to trimming and J lost 0 bases, with 4 bases between them. Germline V gives CDR1 ENHRY, CDR2 SYGVKD.

The rearrangement uses TRBV6-1 and TRBJ1-5, with D unresolved. CDR3 length equals 16 residues. Germline CDR1 reads MNHNS; CDR2 reads SASEGT. V was shortened by 0 bases and J by 0 bases, with 9 bases between the two germline ends. The CDR3 bases are TGTGCCAGCAGTGAAGCGCATGGGAATAGCAATCAGCCCCAGCATTTT. Its translation is CASSEAHGNSNQPQHF.

This clonotype was counted many times. The chain uses TRBV29-1 and TRBJ1-1, with a possible D match to TRBD1 (5 bases). Germline values: CDR1 SQVTM, CDR2 ANQGSEA. The ends were cut back, 8 bases at V and 5 bases at J, with 12 bases in the middle. CDR3 length equals 11 residues. The CDR3 coding sequence is TGCAGCTCCCTACGGGGGACTGAAGCTTTCTTT. Protein product: CSSLRGTEAFF.

This clonotype was observed a few times. This chain links TRBV13 with TRBJ1-1; D is unclear. CDR3 size: 14 residues. Trimming removed 0 bases from V and 1 base from J, with 6 bases in between. The germline V gene has CDR1 PRHDT and CDR2 FYEKMQ (reference sequence). The CDR3 sequence: CASSLGWRNTEAFF. CDR3 in DNA: TGTGCCAGCAGCTTAGGATGGAGGAACACTGAAGCTTTCTTT.

This clonotype was detected ten times or more. The rearrangement uses TRBV14 and TRBJ1-1; D perhaps matches TRBD1 (6 bases). The CDR3 consists of 16 residues. The germline CDR1 and CDR2 sequences are SGHDN and FVKESK. V shed 0 bases and J shed 0 bases, with 11 bases lying between them. The CDR3 sequence is CASSQDTGQLNTEAFF. The CDR3 DNA reads as TGTGCCAGCAGCCAAGATACCGGACAGCTGAACACTGAAGCTTTCTTT.

The chain is built from TRBV29-1 and TRBJ1-1, with 7 bases identical to TRBD1. After removal of 7 bases from V and 4 bases from J, the junction contained 6 bases not matched to a gene. This CDR3 is 12 amino acids long. CDR1 and CDR2 from the germline V gene are SQVTM and ANQGSEA. The CDR3 DNA is TGCAGCGCCAAACAGGGGAGCACTGAAGCTTTCTTT. Its protein product is CSAKQGSTEAFF. Supplemented by reference TRBV29-1 and TRBJ1-1, the full variable domain reads SAVISQKPSRDICQRGTSLTIQCQVDSQVTMMFWYRQQPGQSLTLIATANQGSEATYESGFVIDKFPISRPNLTFSTLTVSNMSPEDSSIYLCSAKQGSTEAFFGQGTRLTVV.

Details on this clonotype: This sequence may be a read error, since a much larger clone differs from it by one base. This chain uses TRBV6-5 with TRBJ1-4; D is uncertain. The CDR3 has 14 amino acids. Germline V lookup: CDR1 MNHEY, CDR2 SVGAGI. V lost 4 bases and J 7 bases, leaving 13 bases between the germline ends. Here the CDR3 reads CASSWTAGGEKLFF. The CDR3 DNA reads TGTGCCAGCAGTTGGACGGCGGGCGGTGAAAAACTGTTTTTT.

The chain uses TRBV29-1 and TRBJ2-3; D not resolved. CDR3 length equals 12 residues. Trimming left V 5 bases short and J 2 bases short, with 8 bases between. Germline V lookup: CDR1 SQVTM, CDR2 ANQGSEA. CDR3: CSVLCDTDTQYF. The CDR3 nucleotides are TGCAGCGTTCTCTGCGACACAGATACGCAGTATTTT.

The chain couples TRBV2 to TRBJ2-7; 7 nucleotides line up with TRBD1. CDR1 and CDR2 (germline): SNHLY, FYNNEI. The CDR3 is made up of 14 amino acids. With V trimmed by 6 bases and J by 1 base, 6 bases remained unmatched. The CDR3 protein is CASRGTEASYEQYF. The CDR3, as DNA: TGTGCCAGCAGAGGGACAGAGGCTTCCTACGAGCAGTACTTC.